The entry below gives a single T cell receptor (beta chain) sequence along with its context. Its cognate antigen is unknown. This entry comes from a study of beta chain features in type 1 diabetes. The CDR3 is made up of 16 amino acids. V lost 3 bases and J lost 2, with 16 bases in between. Germline V gene lookup returns CDR1 MDHEN and CDR2 SYDVKM. By way of CD45RO/CCR7/CD25/CD127/CD95/CD27, the CD4+ regulatory, stem cell-like memory, central memory and naive cells were sorted. Whole-study findings and limits: Unsettled here was the matter of whether HLA type influences TCRB rearrangement.

Every bit of the isolated RNA underwent reverse transcription, so sequencing read expressed TCRB transcripts. Naive, central memory and regulatory T cell samples averaged around 3.5 million immunoSEQ reads each. Measured with immunoSEQ multiplex PCR; TCRdb has only the in-frame clones, and not every one. The data contain roughly 300,000 clones, around 8% of them singletons. Input material: central memory CD4+ T cells from blood. This receptor was taken from a woman younger than 35 in good health. The rearrangement links TRBV28 to TRBJ2-5, with a weak D call TRBD2 (5 bases). CDR3: CASSLRLWDRQETQYF. The DNA for the CDR3 is TGTGCCAGCAGTTTGAGACTATGGGATCGACAAGAGACCCAGTACTTC.